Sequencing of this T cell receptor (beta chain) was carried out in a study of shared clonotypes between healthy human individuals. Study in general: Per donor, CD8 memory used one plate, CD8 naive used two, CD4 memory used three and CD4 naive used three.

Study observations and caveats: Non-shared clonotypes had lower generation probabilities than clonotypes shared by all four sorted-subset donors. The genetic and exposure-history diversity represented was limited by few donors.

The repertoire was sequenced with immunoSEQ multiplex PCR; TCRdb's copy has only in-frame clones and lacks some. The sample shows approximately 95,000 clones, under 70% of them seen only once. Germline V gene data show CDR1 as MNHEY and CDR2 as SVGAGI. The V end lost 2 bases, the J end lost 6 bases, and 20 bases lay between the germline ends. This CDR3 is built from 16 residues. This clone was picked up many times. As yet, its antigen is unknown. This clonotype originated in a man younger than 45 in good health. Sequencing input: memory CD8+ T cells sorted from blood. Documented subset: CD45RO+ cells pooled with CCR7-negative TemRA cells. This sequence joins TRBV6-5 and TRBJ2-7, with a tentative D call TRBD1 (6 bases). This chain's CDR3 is CASSYGRGQPGGEQYF. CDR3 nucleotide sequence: TGTGCCAGCAGTTACGGTAGAGGACAGCCGGGTGGCGAGCAGTACTTC.